The rows below give T cell receptor beta chains drawn from one sample of a study of T-cell reconstitution after alpha-beta-depleted transplantation in children. One entry per CDR3 protein, called by TCRdb with MiXCR from the PCR reads. The table records about 540,000 distinct CDR3 sequences, around 18% of them present only once. This material consisted of PBMCs from the stem cell graft donor, taken from the stem cell graft. The receptors shown here come from a human donor who donated a stem cell graft to a child with acute lymphoblastic leukemia. Each CDR3 is given without its conserved first and last residue. D genes are given only for firm matches.

j_call | v_call | d_call | cdr3_aa
TRBJ1-2 | TRBV3-1 | - | ASSQQVGSYGYT
TRBJ1-6 | TRBV9 | - | ASSALADNSPLH
TRBJ2-2 | TRBV6-4 | - | ASSDSSDTGELF
TRBJ1-1 | TRBV29-1 | - | SVEGGRTEAF
TRBJ1-1 | TRBV29-1 | - | SVGEFWVNTEAF
TRBJ2-1 | TRBV21-1 | - | ASSKALCGERQF
TRBJ2-1 | TRBV20-1 | TRBD2 | SAPRLAGEAINNEQF
TRBJ1-1 | TRBV12-3/TRBV12-4 | - | ASSLHVNTEAF
TRBJ1-5 | TRBV12-3/TRBV12-4 | - | ASTAAGQINQPQH
TRBJ2-7 | TRBV5-1 | - | ASSLDRAYSEQY
TRBJ2-7 | TRBV10-3 | - | AISDRGYEQY
TRBJ2-1 | TRBV14 | - | ASSQDLVGWHEQF
TRBJ1-1 | TRBV3-1 | - | AGRDMGAEAF
TRBJ2-1 | TRBV27 | - | ASSPSWGTGPYNEQF
TRBJ2-7 | TRBV12-3/TRBV12-4 | - | ASSSGATYEQY
TRBJ1-1 | TRBV20-1 | - | SARDQGRLNTEAF
TRBJ2-3 | TRBV11-1 | TRBD2 | ASSLGLAGEDFTDTQY
TRBJ2-5 | TRBV11-3 | TRBD1 | ASSLNRGAETQY
TRBJ2-7 | TRBV14 | - | ASSQDTNNPYEQY
TRBJ1-2 | TRBV6-5 | TRBD1 | ASSYHKTGGYGYT
TRBJ2-3 | TRBV7-3 | TRBD2 | ASSSGTSGPTGTQY
TRBJ2-7 | TRBV6-1 | - | ASSESTGSYEQY
TRBJ2-3 | TRBV9 | - | ASSVEAGVPDTQY
TRBJ2-5 | TRBV20-1 | TRBD2 | SAGPASGGQETQY
TRBJ2-1 | TRBV19 | - | ASSILPKAYNEQF
TRBJ2-7 | TRBV5-1 | TRBD2 | ASSYPVPSGDRRLYEQY
TRBJ1-2 | TRBV29-1 | TRBD1 | SVIGIGTGLYGYT
TRBJ2-1 | TRBV9 | - | ASSPGPEQF
TRBJ2-1 | TRBV5-1 | - | ASSPGQTYNEQF
TRBJ1-3 | TRBV6-2/TRBV6-3 | - | ASTRHWSSGNTIY
TRBJ2-1 | TRBV25-1 | TRBD2 | ASSEEGGFSYNEQF
TRBJ2-1 | TRBV29-1 | TRBD2 | SVARTSGTYNEQF
TRBJ1-2 | TRBV6-5 | TRBD1 | ASSYGTGSYGYT
TRBJ1-2 | TRBV12-3/TRBV12-4 | - | ASSLETAYYGYT
TRBJ2-7 | TRBV4-1 | TRBD2 | ASSQGEGEEKQY
TRBJ1-2 | TRBV20-1 | TRBD1 | SARTGTGPNYGYT
TRBJ2-7 | TRBV30 | - | AWSVRARGMGTYEQY
TRBJ1-3 | TRBV9 | - | ASSVAGAPGNTIY
TRBJ2-1 | TRBV3-1 | - | ATSQDLWEEAYNEQF
TRBJ1-1 | TRBV7-8 | - | ASSADGLEAF
TRBJ1-4 | TRBV30 | TRBD1 | AWSVKTGFDEKLF
TRBJ2-1 | TRBV24-1 | - | ATGTGRDENEQF
TRBJ2-1 | TRBV10-2 | TRBD2 | ASSESTRMAGGPAPHHNEQF